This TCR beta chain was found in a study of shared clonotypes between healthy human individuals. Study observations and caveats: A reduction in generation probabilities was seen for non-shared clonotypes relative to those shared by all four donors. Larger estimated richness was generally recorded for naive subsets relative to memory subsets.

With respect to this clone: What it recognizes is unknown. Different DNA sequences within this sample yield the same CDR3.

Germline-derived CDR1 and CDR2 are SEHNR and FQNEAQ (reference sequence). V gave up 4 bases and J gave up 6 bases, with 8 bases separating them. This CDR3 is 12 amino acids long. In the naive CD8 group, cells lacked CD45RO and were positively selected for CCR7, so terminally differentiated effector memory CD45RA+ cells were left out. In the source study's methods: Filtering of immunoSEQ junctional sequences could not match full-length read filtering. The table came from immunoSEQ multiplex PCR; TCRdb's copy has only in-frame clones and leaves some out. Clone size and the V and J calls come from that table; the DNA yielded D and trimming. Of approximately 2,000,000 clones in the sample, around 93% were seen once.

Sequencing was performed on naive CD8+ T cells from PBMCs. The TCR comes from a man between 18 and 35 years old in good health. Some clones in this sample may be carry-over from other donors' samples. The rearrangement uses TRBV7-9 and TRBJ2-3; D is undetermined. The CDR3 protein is CASSYSRDTQYF. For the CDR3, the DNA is TGTGCCAGCAGCTACAGTAGGGATACGCAGTATTTT. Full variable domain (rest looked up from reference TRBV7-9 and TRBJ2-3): DTGVSQNPRHKITKRGQNVTFRCDPISEHNRLYWYRQTLGQGPEFLTYFQNEAQLEKSRLLSDRFSAERPKGSFSTLEIQRTEQGDSAMYLCASSYSRDTQYFGPGTRLTVL.